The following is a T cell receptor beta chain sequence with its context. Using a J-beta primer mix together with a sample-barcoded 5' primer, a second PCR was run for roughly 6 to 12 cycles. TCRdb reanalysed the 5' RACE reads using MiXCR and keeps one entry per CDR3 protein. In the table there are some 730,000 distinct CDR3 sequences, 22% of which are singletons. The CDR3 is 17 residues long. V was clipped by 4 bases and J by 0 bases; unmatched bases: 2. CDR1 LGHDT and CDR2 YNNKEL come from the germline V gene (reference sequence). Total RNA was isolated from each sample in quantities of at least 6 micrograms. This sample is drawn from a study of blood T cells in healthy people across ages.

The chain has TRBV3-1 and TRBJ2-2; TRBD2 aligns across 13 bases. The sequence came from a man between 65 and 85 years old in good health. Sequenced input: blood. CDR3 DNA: TGTGCCAGCAGCCTACTAGCGGGGGGGACGAACACCGGGGAGCTGTTTTTT. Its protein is CASSLLAGGTNTGELFF. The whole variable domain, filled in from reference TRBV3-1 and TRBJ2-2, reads DTAVSQTPKYLVTQMGNDKSIKCEQNLGHDTMYWYKQDSKKFLKIMFSYNNKELIINETVPNRFSPKSPDKAHLNLHINSLELGDSAVYFCASSLLAGGTNTGELFFGEGSRLTVL.